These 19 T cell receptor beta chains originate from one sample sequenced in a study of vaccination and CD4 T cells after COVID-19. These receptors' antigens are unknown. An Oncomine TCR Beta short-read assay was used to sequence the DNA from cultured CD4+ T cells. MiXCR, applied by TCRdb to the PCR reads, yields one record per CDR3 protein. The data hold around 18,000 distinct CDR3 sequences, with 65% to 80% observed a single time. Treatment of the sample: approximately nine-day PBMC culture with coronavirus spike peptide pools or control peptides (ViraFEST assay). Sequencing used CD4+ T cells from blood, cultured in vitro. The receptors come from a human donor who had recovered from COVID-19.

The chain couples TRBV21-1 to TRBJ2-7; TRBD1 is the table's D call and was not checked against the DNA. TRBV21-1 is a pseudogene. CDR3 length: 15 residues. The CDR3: CAPKTDGPSSYEQYF. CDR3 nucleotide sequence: TGTGCCCCAAAGACAGACGGGCCTAGCTCCTACGAGCAGTACTTC.

CDR3 sequence (DNA): TGTGCCAGCAGTTTCCCGACAGGGGAAGTTACAGATACGCAGTATTTT. It encodes CASSFPTGEVTDTQYF. The rearrangement joins TRBV27 to TRBJ2-3; 8 bases fit TRBD1. Germline values: CDR1 MNHEY, CDR2 SMNVEV (reference sequence). This CDR3 region has 16 residues. The ends lost 3 bases at V and 3 bases at J; junction bases unmatched: 8.

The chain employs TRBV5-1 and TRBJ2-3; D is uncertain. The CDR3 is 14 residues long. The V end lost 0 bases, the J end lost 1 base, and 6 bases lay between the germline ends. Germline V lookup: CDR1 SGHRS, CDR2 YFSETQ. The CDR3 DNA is TGCGCCAGCAGCTTGGTAACTCGCACAGATACGCAGTATTTT. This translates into CASSLVTRTDTQYF. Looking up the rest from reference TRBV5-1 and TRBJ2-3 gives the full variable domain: KAGVTQTPRYLIKTRGQQVTLSCSPISGHRSVSWYQQTPGQGLQFLFEYFSETQRNKGNFPGRFSGRQFSNSRSEMNVSTLELGDSALYLCASSLVTRTDTQYFGPGTRLTVL.

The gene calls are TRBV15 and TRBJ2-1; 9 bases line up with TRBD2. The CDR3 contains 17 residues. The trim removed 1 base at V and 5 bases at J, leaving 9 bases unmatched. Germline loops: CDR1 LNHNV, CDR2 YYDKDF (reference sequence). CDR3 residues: CATSRGRLAGSNNEQFF. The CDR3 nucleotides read TGTGCCACCAGCAGAGGGAGGCTAGCGGGGTCGAACAATGAGCAGTTCTTC. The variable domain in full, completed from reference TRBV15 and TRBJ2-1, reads DAMVIQNPRYQVTQFGKPVTLSCSQTLNHNVMYWYQQKSSQAPKLLFHYYDKDFNNEADTPDNFQSRRPNTSFCFLDIRSPGLGDTAMYLCATSRGRLAGSNNEQFFGPGTRLTVL.

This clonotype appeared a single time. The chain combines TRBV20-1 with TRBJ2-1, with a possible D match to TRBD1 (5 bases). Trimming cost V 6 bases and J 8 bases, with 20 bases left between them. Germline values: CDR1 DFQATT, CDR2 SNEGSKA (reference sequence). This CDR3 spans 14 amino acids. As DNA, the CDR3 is TGCAGTGCGATCAGCCAGGGAAGGAATCATGAGCAGTTCTTC. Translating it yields CSAISQGRNHEQFF.

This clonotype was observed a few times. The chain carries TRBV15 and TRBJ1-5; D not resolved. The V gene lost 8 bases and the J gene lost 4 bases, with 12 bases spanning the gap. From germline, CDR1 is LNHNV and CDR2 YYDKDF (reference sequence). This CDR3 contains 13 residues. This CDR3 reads CATGARANQPQHF. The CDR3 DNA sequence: TGTGCCACCGGTGCGAGGGCGAATCAGCCCCAGCATTTT.

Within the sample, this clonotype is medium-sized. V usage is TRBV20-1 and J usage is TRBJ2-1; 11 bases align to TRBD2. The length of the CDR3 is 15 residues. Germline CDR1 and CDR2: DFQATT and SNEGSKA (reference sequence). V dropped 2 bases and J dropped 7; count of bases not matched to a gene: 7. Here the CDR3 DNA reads TGCAGTGCTAGAACCCCACTAGCGGGAGCAAATGAGCAGTTCTTC. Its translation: CSARTPLAGANEQFF.

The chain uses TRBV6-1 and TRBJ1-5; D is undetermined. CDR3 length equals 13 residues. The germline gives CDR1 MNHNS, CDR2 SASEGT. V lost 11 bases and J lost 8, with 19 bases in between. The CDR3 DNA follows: TGTGCCTCTAGGCGGCGGCCTGGGGAGCCCCAGCATTTT. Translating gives CASRRRPGEPQHF.

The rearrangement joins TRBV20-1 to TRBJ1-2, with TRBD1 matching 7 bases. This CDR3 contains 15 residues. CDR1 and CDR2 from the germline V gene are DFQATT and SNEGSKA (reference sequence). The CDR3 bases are TGCACCACCACGGTGACAGGGCTCCTTAACTATGGCTACACCTTC. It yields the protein CTTTVTGLLNYGYTF.

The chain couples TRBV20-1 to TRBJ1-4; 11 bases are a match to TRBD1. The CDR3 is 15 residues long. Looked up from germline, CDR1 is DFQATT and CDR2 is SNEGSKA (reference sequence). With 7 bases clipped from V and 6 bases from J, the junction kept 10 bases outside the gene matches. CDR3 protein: CSVPDRGREDEKLFF. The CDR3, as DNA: TGCAGTGTCCCGGACAGGGGGCGGGAGGATGAAAAACTGTTTTTT.

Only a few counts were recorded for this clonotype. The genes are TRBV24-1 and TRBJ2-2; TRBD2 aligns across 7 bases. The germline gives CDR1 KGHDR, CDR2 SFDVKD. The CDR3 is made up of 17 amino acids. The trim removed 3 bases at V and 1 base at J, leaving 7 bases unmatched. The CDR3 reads CATSDLAAGLNTGELFF. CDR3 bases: TGTGCCACCAGTGATCTCGCAGCGGGGCTGAACACCGGGGAGCTGTTTTTT.

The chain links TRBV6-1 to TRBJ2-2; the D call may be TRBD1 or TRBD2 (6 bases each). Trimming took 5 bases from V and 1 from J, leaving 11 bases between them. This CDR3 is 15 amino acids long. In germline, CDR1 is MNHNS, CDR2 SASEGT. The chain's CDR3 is CASSRGTMNTGELFF. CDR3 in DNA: TGTGCCAGCAGTCGGGGGACAATGAACACCGGGGAGCTGTTTTTT.

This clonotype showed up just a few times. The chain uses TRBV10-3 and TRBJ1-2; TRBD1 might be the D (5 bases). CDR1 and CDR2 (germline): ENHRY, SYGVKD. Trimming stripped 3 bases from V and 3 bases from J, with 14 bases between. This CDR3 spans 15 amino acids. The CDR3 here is CAISDYRDRDYGYTF. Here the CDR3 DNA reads TGTGCCATCAGTGATTACCGGGACCGGGACTATGGCTACACCTTC.

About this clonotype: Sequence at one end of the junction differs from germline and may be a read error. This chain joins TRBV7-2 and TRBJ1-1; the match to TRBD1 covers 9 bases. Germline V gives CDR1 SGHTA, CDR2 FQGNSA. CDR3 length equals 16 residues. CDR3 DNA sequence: TGTGCCAGCAGCCTAGCCGGGACAGGGAGTGGAACTGAAGCTTTCTTT. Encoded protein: CASSLAGTGSGTEAFF.

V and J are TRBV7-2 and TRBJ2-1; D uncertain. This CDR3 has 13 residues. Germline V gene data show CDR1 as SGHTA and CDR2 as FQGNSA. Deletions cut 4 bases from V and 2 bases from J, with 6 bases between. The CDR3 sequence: CASSSSTYNEQFF. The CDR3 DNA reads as TGTGCCAGCAGCTCTTCGACCTACAATGAGCAGTTCTTC.

As DNA, the CDR3 is TGCAGCGTTCAAACAGGGACCCTCCAAGAGACCCAGTACTTC. Translated, it gives CSVQTGTLQETQYF. The chain carries TRBV29-1 and TRBJ2-5; perhaps TRBD1 as D (6 bases). The CDR3 totals 14 residues. The V end was cut by 5 bases, the J end by 1 base, with 14 bases between. The germline gives CDR1 SQVTM, CDR2 ANQGSEA. The whole variable domain, filled in from reference TRBV29-1 and TRBJ2-5, reads SAVISQKPSRDICQRGTSLTIQCQVDSQVTMMFWYRQQPGQSLTLIATANQGSEATYESGFVIDKFPISRPNLTFSTLTVSNMSPEDSSIYLCSVQTGTLQETQYFGPGTRLLVL.

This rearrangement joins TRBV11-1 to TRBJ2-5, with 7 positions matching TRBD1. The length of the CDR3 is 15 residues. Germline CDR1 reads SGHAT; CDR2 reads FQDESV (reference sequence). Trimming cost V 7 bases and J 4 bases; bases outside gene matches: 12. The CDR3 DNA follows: TGTGCCAGCAAGATGTCGACAGGGCTAGGAGAGACCCAGTACTTC. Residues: CASKMSTGLGETQYF. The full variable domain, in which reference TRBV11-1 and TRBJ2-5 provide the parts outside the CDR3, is EAEVAQSPRYKITEKSQAVAFWCDPISGHATLYWYRQILGQGPELLVQFQDESVVDDSQLPKDRFSAERLKGVDSTLKIQPAELGDSAMYLCASKMSTGLGETQYFGPGTRLLVL.

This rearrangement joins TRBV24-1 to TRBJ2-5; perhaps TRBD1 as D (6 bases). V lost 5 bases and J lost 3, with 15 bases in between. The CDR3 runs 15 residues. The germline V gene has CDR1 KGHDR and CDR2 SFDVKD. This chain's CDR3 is CATSARQDLKETQYF. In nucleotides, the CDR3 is TGTGCCACCAGTGCCCGACAGGATCTAAAAGAGACCCAGTACTTC.

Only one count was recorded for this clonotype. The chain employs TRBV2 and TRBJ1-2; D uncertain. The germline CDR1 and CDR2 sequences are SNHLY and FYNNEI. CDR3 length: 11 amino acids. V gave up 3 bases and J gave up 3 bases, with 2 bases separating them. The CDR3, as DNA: TGTGCCAGCAGTGACGACTATGGCTACACCTTC. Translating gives CASSDDYGYTF.